Listed here are 29 T cell receptor beta chains from one sample, sequenced in a study of blood T cell repertoires in COVID-19 (dated by TCRdb to 2020 to 2021). Receptors were amplified or captured by the immunoSEQ multiplex PCR assay. Imported from immuneACCESS, the table was reduced by TCRdb to in-frame sequences with V and J called. These copies leave out some clones; in studies compared against another copy, an unresolved V gene accounts for under half, and the cause of the remainder is not known. For this sample there are about 15,000 clones; about four fifths appear just once. Approximately 9.1% of the sample goes to the ten largest clones. Material for sequencing was peripheral blood. Receptors originate from a human donor in a cohort sampled during active COVID-19.

This clone was detected only once. The chain has TRBV7-3 and TRBJ2-7, with TRBD2 matching 10 bases. Unmatched junction bases numbered 9, after V lost 5 bases and J lost 5 bases. The CDR3 covers 15 residues. Germline CDR1 is SGHTA and CDR2 is FQGTGA. The CDR3 region is CASSRGLAGADEQYF. The CDR3 DNA sequence: TGTGCCAGCAGCCGGGGGCTAGCGGGAGCAGACGAGCAGTACTTC.

The V call is TRBV11-3, the J call TRBJ2-3; TRBD2 is a possible D gene (5 bases). V lost 2 bases and J lost 3, with 12 bases in between. This CDR3 region has 15 residues. Germline values: CDR1 SGHNT, CDR2 YENEEA. CDR3 coding DNA: TGTGCCAGCAGCTTATCTGGACTCCTGACAGATACGCAGTATTTT. This codes for CASSLSGLLTDTQYF.

The chain couples TRBV6-2 or TRBV6-3 to TRBJ1-6; no definite D call. Deletions cut 6 bases from V and 4 bases from J, with 16 bases between. The CDR3 contains 16 residues. The V gene's germline CDR1 is MNHEY and CDR2 SVGEGT. The CDR3 nucleotides are TGTGCCAGCAGCTTACAGAGACCCAATTATAATTCACCCCTCCACTTT. This translates into CASSLQRPNYNSPLHF.

The rearrangement uses TRBV11-2 and TRBJ2-5; 9 bases are shared with TRBD1. This CDR3 is 14 amino acids long. V was clipped by 6 bases and J by 5 bases; unmatched bases: 7. Germline V gene sequence: CDR1 SGHAT, CDR2 FQNNGV. CDR3 sequence reads: CASRRTGAGETQYF. CDR3 sequence (DNA): TGTGCCAGCAGGAGGACAGGGGCGGGTGAGACCCAGTACTTC.

The chain links TRBV7-9 to TRBJ2-1; D is possibly TRBD2 (6 bases). This CDR3 comprises 16 residues. V was shortened by 6 bases and J by 5 bases, with 20 bases between the two germline ends. Germline CDR1 and CDR2: SEHNR and FQNEAQ (reference sequence). The CDR3 DNA follows: TGTGCCAGCAGTCAACCGGGGACTTTAGGGCACAATGAGCAGTTCTTC. This gives the protein CASSQPGTLGHNEQFF.

This clone has just a few counts. The rearrangement links TRBV19 to TRBJ1-5; 8 positions match TRBD1. With V trimmed by 4 bases and J by 0 bases, 11 bases remained unmatched. Per the germline V gene, CDR1 is LNHDA and CDR2 is SQIVND (reference sequence). The CDR3 length is 18 residues. The CDR3 region has the DNA TGTGCCAGTAGTACGATGGACAGGGCTTCTGATAGCAATCAGCCCCAGCATTTT. Protein: CASSTMDRASDSNQPQHF.

The V call is TRBV7-8, the J call TRBJ2-7; 16 bases align to TRBD2. V shed 5 bases and J 3 bases; nucleotides not matched to a gene: 10. Germline V lookup: CDR1 SGHVS, CDR2 FQNEAQ. This CDR3 spans 18 amino acids. The CDR3 DNA reads as TGTGCCAGCAGCCTAGGGACTAGCGGGAGGGAATTTTTCTACGAGCAGTACTTC. Translating it yields CASSLGTSGREFFYEQYF.

V is TRBV28 and J is TRBJ1-1; D gene uncertain. The CDR3 totals 12 residues. The ends were cut back, 8 bases at V and 0 bases at J, with 7 bases in the middle. Germline CDR1 MDHEN, CDR2 SYDVKM. Written as DNA, the CDR3 is TGTGCCAGCGGCGGCTTGAACACTGAAGCTTTCTTT. It yields the protein CASGGLNTEAFF.

The chain uses TRBV11-3 and TRBJ2-1; TRBD2 agrees at 10 bases. V trimming: 7 bases; J trimming: 3 bases; junction bases outside the gene matches: 6. From germline, CDR1 is SGHNT and CDR2 YENEEA. This CDR3 is built from 15 residues. CDR3 in amino acids: CASTRSSGGYNEQFF. The CDR3 bases are TGTGCCAGCACCCGCTCTAGCGGGGGCTACAATGAGCAGTTCTTC.

This chain uses TRBV24-1 with TRBJ2-5, with 8 bases lining up with TRBD2. J lost 4 bases, V lost 4 bases, and 7 bases had no gene match. CDR3 size: 15 residues. CDR1 and CDR2 from the germline V gene are KGHDR and SFDVKD. The CDR3 nucleotides read TGTGCCACCAGTGAAAGCGGGGGAGGAGGAGAGACCCAGTACTTC. It specifies CATSESGGGGETQYF.

The J gene is TRBJ2-3, the V gene TRBV20-1, with TRBD1 matching over 10 bases. Germline CDR1 and CDR2: DFQATT and SNEGSKA (reference sequence). The V gene end was trimmed by 3 bases and the J gene end by 4 bases; junction bases not matched to a gene: 7. The CDR3 spans 15 residues. CDR3 in DNA: TGCAGTGCTAGTGACAGGGGGCAGGTACCAGATACGCAGTATTTT. Its protein is CSASDRGQVPDTQYF.

This chain uses TRBV7-8 with TRBJ2-5; TRBD2 agrees at 11 bases. Germline loops: CDR1 SGHVS, CDR2 FQNEAQ. J gave up 5 bases and V 5 bases, and 19 bases lay outside the gene matches. The CDR3 covers 19 residues. CDR3: CASSNTLSISGRAAETQYF. The CDR3 region has the DNA TGTGCCAGCAGCAACACCTTATCGATTAGCGGGAGGGCCGCGGAGACCCAGTACTTC.

V usage is TRBV4-1 and J usage is TRBJ2-2, with 7 nucleotides matching TRBD1. Losses at the gene ends were 7 bases for V and 3 bases for J; bases not matched to a gene: 8. CDR3 length: 15 residues. Germline CDR1 reads MGHRA; CDR2 reads YSYEKL. CDR3 sequence reads: CASILRQGYTGELFF. The CDR3 DNA sequence: TGCGCCAGCATCCTTAGACAGGGTTACACCGGGGAGCTGTTTTTT.

The chain is built from TRBV4-1 and TRBJ2-3, with TRBD1 as a possible D gene (7 bases). V was trimmed by 1 base and J by 0 bases, leaving 20 bases between them. The germline CDR1 and CDR2 sequences are MGHRA and YSYEKL. This CDR3 has 19 amino acids. The CDR3 coding sequence is TGCGCCAGCAGCCAAGTCTCCCAGGGGGGCTGGACTAGCACAGATACGCAGTATTTT. Its translation is CASSQVSQGGWTSTDTQYF.

The V gene is TRBV19, the J gene TRBJ2-2; D not certain. Germline-derived CDR1 and CDR2 are LNHDA and SQIVND (reference sequence). There are 13 residues in the CDR3. Trimming took 3 bases from V and 3 from J, leaving 5 bases between them. The CDR3 DNA reads as TGTGCCAGTAGTATGCAGGACACCGGGGAGCTGTTTTTT. This codes for CASSMQDTGELFF.

The chain is built from TRBV25-1 and TRBJ1-2; 8 bases match TRBD1. Germline V gene sequence: CDR1 MGHDK, CDR2 SYGVNS. The CDR3 length is 14 residues. Trimming took 7 bases from V and 3 from J; bases not matched to a gene: 7. The CDR3 region is CASTGTGLYYGYTF. Written as DNA, the CDR3 is TGTGCCAGCACCGGGACAGGACTATACTATGGCTACACCTTC.

This rearrangement joins TRBV6-2 or TRBV6-3 to TRBJ2-5, with 7 bases aligning to TRBD2. Looked up from germline, CDR1 is MNHEY and CDR2 is SVGEGT. This CDR3 contains 15 residues. V was clipped by 6 bases and J by 5 bases; unmatched bases: 12. The chain's CDR3 is CASSPTSGGWETQYF. Written as DNA, the CDR3 is TGTGCCAGCAGCCCAACCTCGGGGGGTTGGGAGACCCAGTACTTC.

This chain uses TRBV5-4 with TRBJ2-1; 7 nucleotides line up with TRBD1. Germline trimming cut 0 bases from V and 2 bases from J; bases unmatched to any gene: 2. Germline lookup yields CDR1 SGHNT and CDR2 YYREEE (reference sequence). The CDR3 is 15 residues long. CDR3 coding DNA: TGTGCCAGCAGCTTGGGGCAGGGGGCCTACAATGAGCAGTTCTTC. It translates to CASSLGQGAYNEQFF.

The chain recombines TRBV3-1 (or the pseudogene TRBV3-2) with TRBJ1-2; TRBD1 might be the D (5 bases). This CDR3 has 16 amino acids. CDR1 is LGHDT and CDR2 is YNNKEL in the germline V gene (reference sequence). V dropped 0 bases and J dropped 1 base, with 12 bases sitting between them. The CDR3 is CASSQEFAGINYGYTF. CDR3 coding DNA: TGTGCCAGCAGCCAAGAATTCGCAGGGATTAACTATGGCTACACCTTC.

This clone has only one observation. The gene calls are TRBV5-4 and TRBJ2-7; 9 nucleotides align to TRBD1. The CDR3 is made up of 15 amino acids. Germline V gene lookup returns CDR1 SGHNT and CDR2 YYREEE (reference sequence). V lost 4 bases, J lost 3 bases, and 8 bases stayed unmatched. Written as DNA, the CDR3 is TGTGCCAGCAGCACCGACAGGGGGGCCTACTACGAGCAGTACTTC. As protein: CASSTDRGAYYEQYF.

V usage is TRBV4-3 and J usage is TRBJ2-2; the match to TRBD1 covers 7 bases. CDR3 length: 18 residues. The germline V gene encodes CDR1 LGHNA and CDR2 YSLEER. The ends lost 4 bases at V and 6 bases at J; junction bases unmatched: 17. The CDR3, as DNA: TGCGCCAGCAGCCCAGGCATAAACAACAGGGGCGAAGCCGGGGAGCTGTTTTTT. Translation: CASSPGINNRGEAGELFF.

The genes are TRBV7-2 and TRBJ2-3; tentatively, D is TRBD1 (5 bases). The ends were cut back, 6 bases at V and 2 bases at J, with 12 bases in the middle. The CDR3 spans 14 residues. Germline V gives CDR1 SGHTA, CDR2 FQGNSA. The CDR3 reads CASRGPFDTDTQYF. CDR3 nucleotide sequence: TGTGCCAGCAGGGGGCCTTTTGACACAGATACGCAGTATTTT.

The chain uses TRBV18 and TRBJ2-7; the D is unclear. CDR3 length: 12 residues. Germline V gene sequence: CDR1 KGHSH, CDR2 LQKENI. V lost 6 bases and J 0 bases, leaving 6 bases between the germline ends. The CDR3 is CASSTVSYEQYF. The DNA of the CDR3 is TGTGCCAGCTCCACAGTCTCCTACGAGCAGTACTTC.

The V call is TRBV27, the J call TRBJ2-4; D possibly corresponds to TRBD2 (5 bases). Between the trimmed V and J ends, which lost 2 bases and 1 base, there was a span of 21 bases. Looked up from germline, CDR1 is MNHEY and CDR2 is SMNVEV (reference sequence). The CDR3 contains 19 residues. The CDR3 sequence: CASSLESYGRPGAKNIQYF. The CDR3 DNA reads TGTGCCAGCAGTTTAGAGTCCTACGGCAGGCCGGGGGCCAAAAACATTCAGTACTTC.

The V and J genes are TRBV6-1 and TRBJ1-1; no firm D call. The V end was cut by 1 base, the J end by 0 bases, with 9 bases between. In germline, CDR1 is MNHNS, CDR2 SASEGT. The CDR3 spans 15 residues. CDR3 sequence: CASSEEISVNTEAFF. For the CDR3, the DNA is TGTGCCAGCAGTGAAGAGATCTCAGTGAACACTGAAGCTTTCTTT.

Note on this clone: At one end the junction does not follow the germline gene, possibly because of a read error. The gene calls are TRBV18 and TRBJ1-2; D perhaps matches TRBD1 (6 bases). CDR3 length: 13 amino acids. CDR1 and CDR2 from the germline V gene are KGHSH and LQKENI. This CDR3 reads CAERTEVNYGYTF. As DNA, the CDR3 is TGCGCTGAGCGGACAGAAGTTAACTATGGCTACACCTTC. The full variable domain, its missing parts supplied by reference TRBV18 and TRBJ1-2, is NAGVMQNPRHLVRRRGQEARLRCSPMKGHSHVYWYRQLPEEGLKFMVYLQKENIIDESGMPKERFSAEFPKEGPSILRIQQVVRGDSAAYFCAERTEVNYGYTFGSGTRLTVV.

The chain recombines TRBV5-1 with TRBJ2-2; TRBD1 matches 8 bases. Germline V gene lookup returns CDR1 SGHRS and CDR2 YFSETQ. Trimming removed 2 bases from V and 3 bases from J; junction bases left unmatched: 3. The CDR3 consists of 15 residues. The CDR3 nucleotides read TGCGCCAGCAGCTTCAGGACAGGGCACACCGGGGAGCTGTTTTTT. Amino acid sequence: CASSFRTGHTGELFF.

The J gene is TRBJ2-7, the V gene TRBV12-5; D is possibly TRBD2 (7 bases). The V gene lost 2 bases and the J gene lost 0 bases, with 26 bases spanning the gap. This CDR3 has 20 residues. Germline lookup yields CDR1 LGHNT and CDR2 FRNRAP. The CDR3 region has the DNA TGTGCTAGTGGTTTGCCCCAACGAAGGGGGGAGGGGGATAGCTCCTACGAGCAGTACTTC. It encodes CASGLPQRRGEGDSSYEQYF.

The chain is built from TRBV6-6 and TRBJ2-6, with TRBD2 matching 12 bases. Germline CDR1 and CDR2: MNHNY and SVGAGI (reference sequence). With V trimmed by 5 bases and J by 2 bases, 4 bases remained unmatched. This CDR3 comprises 17 residues. The CDR3 is CASSPSGGAPGANVLTF. CDR3 coding DNA: TGTGCCAGCAGTCCTAGCGGGGGGGCCCCTGGGGCCAACGTCCTGACTTTC.